This T cell receptor beta chain came from a study of T cells in Graves' hyperthyroidism and ophthalmopathy. This clonotype was observed a few times. CDR1 is ENHRY and CDR2 is SYGVKD in the germline V gene. The V segment lost 3 bases and the J segment 0 bases; nucleotides outside the gene matches: 5. CDR3 size: 15 residues. The TCR beta CDR3 regions underwent amplification using RNA transcripts as the source. First-round RT-PCR of the TCR CDR3 relied on the HTBI primer set. From the multiplex PCR reads, TCRdb called clonotypes with MiXCR, one entry per CDR3 protein. This repertoire shows roughly 570,000 distinct CDR3 sequences, around a sixth found once; its top ten account for roughly 7.3%.

The rearrangement uses TRBV10-3 and TRBJ2-7; 7 nucleotides line up with TRBD2. Input material: blood. This clonotype was obtained from a woman younger than 45 with Graves' hyperthyroidism. The chain's CDR3 is CAISDRAGSSYEQYF. The CDR3 nucleotides are TGTGCCATCAGTGACCGAGCGGGGAGCTCCTACGAGCAGTACTTC.